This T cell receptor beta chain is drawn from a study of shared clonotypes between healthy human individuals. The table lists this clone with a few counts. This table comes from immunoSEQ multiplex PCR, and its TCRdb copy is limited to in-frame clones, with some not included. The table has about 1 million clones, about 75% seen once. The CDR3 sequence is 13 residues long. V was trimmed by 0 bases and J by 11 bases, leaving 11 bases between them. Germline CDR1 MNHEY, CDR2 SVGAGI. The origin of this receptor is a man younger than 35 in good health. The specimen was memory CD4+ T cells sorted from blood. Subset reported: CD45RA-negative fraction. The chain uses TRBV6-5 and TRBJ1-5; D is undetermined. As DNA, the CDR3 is TGTGCCAGCAGTTACTCGGAGGCCCAGGCCCAGCATTTT. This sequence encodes CASSYSEAQAQHF.